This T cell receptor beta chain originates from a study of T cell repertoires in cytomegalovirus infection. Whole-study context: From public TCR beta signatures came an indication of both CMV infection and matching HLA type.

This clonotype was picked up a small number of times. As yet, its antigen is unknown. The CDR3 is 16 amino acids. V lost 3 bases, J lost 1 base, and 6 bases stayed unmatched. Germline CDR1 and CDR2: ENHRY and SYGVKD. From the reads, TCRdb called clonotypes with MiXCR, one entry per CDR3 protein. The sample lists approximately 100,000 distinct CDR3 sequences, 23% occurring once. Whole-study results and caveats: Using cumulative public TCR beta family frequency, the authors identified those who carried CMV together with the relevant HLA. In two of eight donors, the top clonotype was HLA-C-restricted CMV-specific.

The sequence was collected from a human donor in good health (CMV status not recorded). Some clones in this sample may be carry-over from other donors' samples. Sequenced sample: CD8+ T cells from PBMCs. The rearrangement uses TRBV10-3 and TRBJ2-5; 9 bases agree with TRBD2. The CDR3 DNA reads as TGTGCCATCAGTGAAAACGAGCGGGGGGTCCAAGAGACCCAGTACTTC. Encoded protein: CAISENERGVQETQYF.